This T cell receptor beta chain was observed in a study of blood T cell repertoires in COVID-19. Study-wide background: PBMCs, B-cell-depleted T cells, or T cells provided the cDNA or gDNA that made up the material.

The V and J ends lost 7 bases and 6 bases, in that order; junction bases with no gene match: 10. CDR1 is SGHTA, CDR2 FQGNSA, per germline. The CDR3 length is 14 residues. In the original processing: Estimation of nucleated cell counts relied on the amplification of reference gene primers. Profiling relied on immunoSEQ multiplex PCR, and the TCRdb table lists in-frame clones only, not all of them. V and J calls and clone size are as listed in that table; D and trimming were resolved from the DNA. The data show under 60,000 clones, with 75% to 80% seen just once and roughly 23% held by the top ten. The sequenced sample consisted of peripheral blood. This chain uses TRBV7-2 with TRBJ1-2; 8 positions match TRBD1. The clonotype comes from a human donor in a cohort sampled during active COVID-19. The CDR3 bases are TGTGCCAGCACTCTTAGAGCCAGGGGGCATGGCTACACCTTC. It yields the protein CASTLRARGHGYTF. The full variable domain, with the rest looked up from reference TRBV7-2 and TRBJ1-2, is GAGVSQSPSNKVTEKGKDVELRCDPISGHTALYWYRQSLGQGLEFLIYFQGNSAPDKSGLPSDRFSAERTGGSVSTLTIQRTQQEDSAVYLCASTLRARGHGYTFGSGTRLTVV.